This is a list of T cell receptor beta chains from one sample in a study. In TCRdb, the RT-PCR reads were re-called with MiXCR into one record per CDR3 protein. The sample consists of about 680,000 distinct CDR3 sequences, approximately 14% of them appearing once. Sequencing was done on a sample of memory CD4+ T cells from blood. These receptors were taken from a female donor in good health, serving as a healthy control. CDR3s include the opening cysteine and the closing phenylalanine or tryptophan. The D gene is left open where the match is weak. Clone size is not always given. Where it is, it says once, few, many or a class for expanded clones.

d_gene: .
v_gene: TRBV2
j_gene: TRBJ1-2
len: 19
abundance: .
CDR3nt: TGTGCCAGCAGTGAAGGTTGGCAGGGCGTTTTATTTGCTAACTATGGCTACACCTTC
CDR3aa: CASSEGWQGVLFANYGYTF

d_gene: .
v_gene: TRBV6-5
j_gene: TRBJ2-1
len: 13
abundance: many
CDR3nt: TGTGCCACCAGGAGGGGGTGGAGCAATGAGCAGTTCTTC
CDR3aa: CATRRGWSNEQFF

d_gene: TRBD1
v_gene: TRBV20-1
j_gene: TRBJ2-2
len: 15
abundance: few
CDR3nt: TGCAGTGCTCGTTCCTGGGACAGGGGATGGGGGGAGCTGTTTTTT
CDR3aa: CSARSWDRGWGELFF

d_gene: .
v_gene: TRBV7-6
j_gene: TRBJ2-7
len: 16
abundance: .
CDR3nt: TGTGCCAGCAGCTTAGATTGGGGAGAAGTCTCCTACGAGCAGTACTTC
CDR3aa: CASSLDWGEVSYEQYF

d_gene: TRBD2
v_gene: TRBV5-1
j_gene: TRBJ2-3
len: 15
abundance: .
CDR3nt: TGCGCCAGCAGCTGGGCGGGGGGCGTGACAGATACGCAGTATTTT
CDR3aa: CASSWAGGVTDTQYF

d_gene: .
v_gene: TRBV9
j_gene: TRBJ2-1
len: 12
abundance: few
CDR3nt: TGTGCCAGCAGTAGAGAATTGAATGAGCAGTTCTTC
CDR3aa: CASSRELNEQFF

d_gene: TRBD2
v_gene: TRBV6-2/TRBV6-3
j_gene: TRBJ2-7
len: 16
abundance: .
CDR3nt: TGTGCCAGCAGTTCTTATCCGACTAGCGGGGACGGTGAGCAGTACTTC
CDR3aa: CASSSYPTSGDGEQYF

d_gene: .
v_gene: TRBV4-3
j_gene: TRBJ1-5
len: 16
abundance: .
CDR3nt: TGCGCCAGCAGCCAAGGCGAGATCGGTCGCAATCAGCCCCAGCATTTT
CDR3aa: CASSQGEIGRNQPQHF

d_gene: .
v_gene: TRBV30
j_gene: TRBJ1-5
len: 14
abundance: few
CDR3nt: TGTGCCGGGACACCCCAAGGAGGCAATCAGCCCCAGCATTTT
CDR3aa: CAGTPQGGNQPQHF

d_gene: TRBD1
v_gene: TRBV6-6
j_gene: TRBJ2-7
len: 14
abundance: few
CDR3nt: TGTGCCAGTCTCGGCCGGGACAGGGGGGCCGAGCAGTACTTC
CDR3aa: CASLGRDRGAEQYF

d_gene: .
v_gene: TRBV7-2
j_gene: TRBJ1-1
len: 11
abundance: .
CDR3nt: TGTGCCAGCAGCTTAGGGCAGGGAACACGTTTT
CDR3aa: CASSLGQGTRF

d_gene: .
v_gene: TRBV7-6
j_gene: TRBJ2-1
len: 15
abundance: many
CDR3nt: TGTGCCAGCAGCCCGAGTACTAGCTCCTACAATGAGCAGTTCTTC
CDR3aa: CASSPSTSSYNEQFF